These 4 T cell receptor beta chains were all obtained from the same sample, sequenced in a study of cytomegalovirus exposure and HLA in healthy donors. The study ran its PCR with 60 Vbeta and 13 Jbeta primers. Using immunoSEQ multiplex PCR, the repertoire was profiled, and TCRdb retains in-frame clones only, with some absent. The repertoire table contains 80,000 to 100,000 clones. Material for sequencing was PBMCs. These receptors all come from a woman in her twenties or thirties in good health and CMV-seronegative.

The chain is built from TRBV5-8 and TRBJ2-3; possibly TRBD2 for D (6 bases). CDR1 SGHTS and CDR2 YDEGEE come from the germline V gene. Trimming cost V 4 bases and J 2 bases, with 17 bases left between them. The CDR3 totals 16 residues. The CDR3, as DNA: TGTGCCAGCAGCATCGATGGGAGGCAATCCACAGATACGCAGTATTTT. Residues: CASSIDGRQSTDTQYF. The variable domain in full, with the rest retrieved from reference TRBV5-8 and TRBJ2-3, is EAGVTQSPTHLIKTRGQQATLRCSPISGHTSVYWYQQALGLGLQFLLWYDEGEERNRGNFPPRFSGRQFPNYSSELNVNALELEDSALYLCASSIDGRQSTDTQYFGPGTRLTVL.

This chain joins TRBV7-9 and TRBJ2-5; 8 nucleotides align to TRBD1. The junction had 9 bases not matched to a gene; V was cut back by 5 bases and J by 4 bases. CDR1 SEHNR and CDR2 FQNEAQ come from the germline V gene (reference sequence). The CDR3 length is 15 residues. CDR3 in DNA: TGTGCCAGCAGCCCCCGGGACAGGCCCAGAGAGACCCAGTACTTC. This translates into CASSPRDRPRETQYF.

The V call is TRBV7-6, the J call TRBJ1-4, with unresolved D. The V gene's germline CDR1 is SGHVS and CDR2 FNYEAQ. V was pared by 4 bases and J by 0 bases, with 6 bases between. The CDR3 consists of 14 residues. CDR3 sequence reads: CASSSFATNEKLFF. Written as DNA, the CDR3 is TGTGCCAGCAGCTCATTTGCAACTAATGAAAAACTGTTTTTT.

The chain employs TRBV10-3 and TRBJ2-1; no clear D gene. V was clipped by 4 bases and J by 0 bases, with 10 bases between them. Germline CDR1 reads ENHRY; CDR2 reads SYGVKD. This CDR3 is 15 amino acids long. The CDR3 DNA is TGTGCCATCAGTGGACACGCGATCTCCTACAATGAGCAGTTCTTC. Its translation is CAISGHAISYNEQFF.